This T cell receptor beta chain was profiled in a study of cytomegalovirus exposure and HLA in healthy donors (dated by TCRdb to about 2017). About the investigation overall: An earlier analysis of several hundred of the donors reported about 250 Gb of sequence data and around 110 million unique TCR beta sequences from around 200 million T cells. The T cell repertoires of under 700 subjects were profiled by immunosequencing and related to cytomegalovirus serostatus. Typing coverage varied by locus: 629-630 donors for A, B, C, DRB1 and DQB1; more than 500 for DQA1; about 570 for DPA1; around 490 for DPB1. An early release covering some 640 HLA-typed donors comprised 250 to 350 gigabases of sequencing data and about 90 million unique TCR sequences. On average, roughly 240,000 unique TCR beta nucleotide sequences were sequenced per donor among fewer than 500 genotyped donors of the cohort, with roughly 18% of those sequences being non-productive. HLA typing included class I and class II loci at four-digit resolution. In an earlier analysis of around 540 of the donors, high-throughput TCR beta sequencing was used to judge whether each TCR beta V gene segment behaved as functional or pseudogenic. Besides the first cohort of 666 subjects, a separate validation cohort made up of over 100 different subjects was used. About five DR-DQ haplotypes were treated as single units for association and clustering because of strong linkage in the cohort. A later genetic analysis took genome-wide SNP genotypes for about 55% of the roughly 670 donors and used that subset as a discovery cohort. Rather than drawing on any new phenotypic data, the later analysis identified candidate immune exposures from TCR beta sequences and the way those sequences occurred across donors. The study combined high-throughput TCR immunosequencing, statistical association of individual TCRs with disease status, and machine learning to predict cytomegalovirus infection status. The study aimed to test whether signatures of past pathogen exposure could be identified by cataloging public T cell receptors. Of the roughly 400 genotyped donors, approximately 80% were placed in the genetic ancestry cluster associated with self-reported Caucasian donors. Every repertoire in the discovery cohort had been generated on one and the same sequencing platform. Alongside the repertoire data, information on donor age, sex, ethnicity and CMV serostatus was compiled. In a later analysis, previously published TCR beta repertoires from hundreds of donors were re-analyzed and high-resolution HLA genotyping was added so that TCR occurrence patterns could be studied. Results and caveats for the whole study, not just this receptor: Seventeen rarely observed V segments, including chromosome 9 orphons, were excluded from the earlier analysis of a few hundred of the donors because counts were too low. A further reported finding was that TCR beta sequences accurately predicted the HLA-A and HLA-B alleles for most subjects in the first cohort. In an earlier analysis of over 550 of the donors, most TCR beta V segments were observed in productive rearrangements about 90% or about 30% of the time, broadly matching IMGT annotations. Specific HLA alleles were associated with 18,000 or so TCR beta sequences at a false discovery rate of 0.05 in a later analysis. In this cohort, only TCR beta chains were sequenced, and detectable features were limited by the absence of alpha or paired-chain data. The study listed 150 to 200 TCR beta chains as associated with cytomegalovirus. Linkage disequilibrium might explain the correlated functional status among segregating V segments, but an unknown experimental factor could not be excluded. HLA typing was unavailable for some donors at each locus, so association tests used only the typed subset. A later analysis found that TCR association rates varied across HLA loci, with DRB1 alleles showing the most associated TCRs and HLA-C alleles the fewest. The classifier was reported to diagnose cytomegalovirus status with high specificity and sensitivity in both the original and validation cohorts. CMV serostatus was the only immune exposure information available for the cohort. Assigning TCR associations to individual alleles was difficult when HLA alleles, especially DR and DQ, strongly co-occurred. Compared with the 666-donor mean, donors in an Asian-associated ancestry cluster had fewer N-insertions in productive TCRs, according to a later genetic analysis. The authors suggested that the approach could potentially be extended to other disease states and immunological phenotypes. A cluster of highly shared sequence variants was judged likely to be a technical artifact of the sequencing pipeline. In a later analysis, several top co-occurrence clusters were reported to appear linked to parvovirus B19, influenza, CMV and Epstein-Barr virus. A later analysis found that most CMV-associated TCR beta chains appeared HLA-restricted, with HLA associations seemingly driven largely by CMV exposure. In a later genetic analysis, a missense DCLRE1C variant was associated with V-gene and J-gene trimming of TCR beta chains, and the association was replicated in an independent cohort. In vitro tests confirmed that a few of the cytomegalovirus-associated TCR beta chains recognize cytomegalovirus antigens. Most TCR sequences were observed very rarely across donors, whereas some public TCRs were present in many individuals. Sequencing depth was assumed to be roughly uniform across donors in the presence/absence analyses, though that assumption may not hold. In a later analysis, HLA-associated TCR beta chains were found to be more clonally expanded and to have lower generation probabilities than equally common non-associated chains.

The cohort comprised more than 550 healthy bone marrow donors. At the time of sampling, all cohort members were nominally healthy, though unrecorded immune exposures were likely present. The donor tested CMV seronegative and was one of the 352 seronegative cohort members. A peripheral blood sample was provided by each donor, and peripheral blood mononuclear cells were used for TCR beta sequencing. The Qiagen DNeasy Blood Extraction Kit was used to extract genomic DNA from the blood cell samples. Receptor libraries were prepared by the immunoSEQ multiplex PCR assay. The multiplex PCR relied on a mix of 60 forward primers for TCR Vbeta segments and 13 reverse primers for TCR Jbeta segments. Amplification of the CDR3 region of rearranged TCR beta genes was performed with a multiplex PCR assay on genomic DNA. On the Illumina HiSeq System, the amplified TCR beta libraries were sequenced as 87-base-pair reads. Processing in the source paper ran as follows. Across the 670 or so repertoires, a later analysis counted tens of millions of unique TCR beta chains, 9.5 million to 12 million of which were shared by at least two donors. A nearest-neighbor algorithm error-corrected the raw reads and collapsed the reads into unique sequences, merging closely related sequences to remove PCR and sequencing errors. CDR3 sequences were aligned to IMGT reference sequences to assign V, D and J gene segments. For a sequence to be retained, a match of at least six nucleotides was required to both a V gene segment and a J gene segment. Rearrangements were classified as productive when the CDR3 lacked stop codons and remained in frame with V and J, and all other rearrangements were classified as non-productive. CDR3 was defined according to IMGT convention as the region running from the second conserved V-encoded cysteine to the conserved J-encoded phenylalanine. Sequences without an unambiguous match to a single V gene segment were excluded from the earlier analysis of 500 to 700 of the donors. In an earlier analysis of 587 of the donors, V segments were called functional above 56.7% productive rearrangements and were called segregating when the between-donor standard deviation exceeded 5%. A statistical classification framework was built for diagnosing cytomegalovirus status from the catalog of TCR beta chain sequences. In a later analysis, TCR nucleotide sequences were compared against IMGT/GENE-DB human TR gene sequences so that V and J genes could be assigned. The TCRdist pipeline was used in a later analysis to assign CDR3 sequences and most-parsimonious VDJ recombination scenarios. In a later analysis, every TCR beta chain was defined by the combination of its CDR3 amino acid sequence and its V-gene family, and reads without a unique V-gene family were dropped. In a later analysis, 450 to 600 highly shared, low-generation-probability nucleotide sequences were removed to address suspected cross-contamination and a sequencing artifact. A later analysis calculated a clonal expansion index for each public chain from normalized within-repertoire ranks of inferred template counts. Generation probabilities in a later analysis came from a VDJ recombination model fitted to out-of-frame rearrangements, and those results were checked against IGoR. In a later analysis, TCR-TCR, TCR-HLA and TCR-CMV co-occurrence was scored with hypergeometric tests, and a repertoire-size bias correction was applied to TCR pairs. False discovery rates were estimated in a later analysis by permuting HLA or CMV assignments 20 times. In a later analysis, co-occurring TCRs were grouped using DBSCAN, and TCRdist sequence similarity was added for clustering within HLA-allele-positive subsets. For co-occurrence clustering, repertoires with fewer than 30,000 or more than 120,000 public chains were excluded, along with five repertoires with anomalous nucleotide sharing. The clones in this table, taken by TCRdb from immuneACCESS, are in-frame only. Not every clone is retained; where verified, under half of the shortfall comes from an unresolved V gene, and the cause of the rest is unknown. That table gives V, J and clone size, and the DNA gave D and trimming. The sample table records more than 95,000 clones; 64% of these occur just once. Roughly 3.2% of the sample goes to the ten largest clones.

This clone was seen only a few times. This clone's antigen is unknown. No quality values exist for individual bases; no much larger clone is one base distant. The receptor comes from a man in his sixties in good health and CMV-seronegative. The source material was PBMCs.

The CDR3 reads CASSLNPGQIIRAEAFF. The DNA sequence is as follows: TGTGCCAGCAGCTTAAACCCGGGACAAATTATTAGGGCTGAAGCTTTCTTT. The rearranged chain carries TRBV11-1 and TRBJ1-1, and the D gene may be TRBD1, 6 bases matching. V and J are truncated by 2 bases and 6 bases respectively, leaving an intervening sequence of 22 bases. Including cysteine and phenylalanine, the CDR3 has 17 amino acids. The read is trimmed to its CDR3 DNA, 51 bases read in frame from base 1. CDR1 and CDR2 were assigned from the germline V gene (reference sequence) as SGHAT and FQDESV.